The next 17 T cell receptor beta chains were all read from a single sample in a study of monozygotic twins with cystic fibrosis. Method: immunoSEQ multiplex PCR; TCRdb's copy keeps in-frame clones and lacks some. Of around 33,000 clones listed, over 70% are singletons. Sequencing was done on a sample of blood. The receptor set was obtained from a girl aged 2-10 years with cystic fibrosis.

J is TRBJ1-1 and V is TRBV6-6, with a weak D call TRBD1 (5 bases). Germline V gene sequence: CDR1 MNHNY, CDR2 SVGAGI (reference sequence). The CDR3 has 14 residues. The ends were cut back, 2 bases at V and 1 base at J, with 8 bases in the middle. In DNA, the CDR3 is TGTGCCAGCAGTTACCGGGGGTGGAACACTGAAGCTTTCTTT. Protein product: CASSYRGWNTEAFF.

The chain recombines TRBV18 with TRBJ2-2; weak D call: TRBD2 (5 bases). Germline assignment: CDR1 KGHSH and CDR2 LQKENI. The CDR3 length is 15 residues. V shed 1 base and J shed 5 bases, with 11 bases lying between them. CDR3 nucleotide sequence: TGTGCCAGCTCACCACGGGGAGAGGGAACCGGGGAGCTGTTTTTT. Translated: CASSPRGEGTGELFF.

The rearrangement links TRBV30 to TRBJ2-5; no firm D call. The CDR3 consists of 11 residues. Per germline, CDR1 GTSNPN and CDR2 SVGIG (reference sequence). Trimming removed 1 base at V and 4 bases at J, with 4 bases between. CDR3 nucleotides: TGTGCCTGGAGTGGAACAGAGACCCAGTACTTC. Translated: CAWSGTETQYF.

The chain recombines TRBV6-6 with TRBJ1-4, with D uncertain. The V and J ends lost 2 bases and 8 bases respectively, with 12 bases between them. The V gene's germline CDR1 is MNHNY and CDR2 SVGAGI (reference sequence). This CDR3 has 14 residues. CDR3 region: CASSYDHRQEKLFF. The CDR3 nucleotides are TGTGCCAGCAGTTACGACCATAGACAAGAAAAACTGTTTTTT.

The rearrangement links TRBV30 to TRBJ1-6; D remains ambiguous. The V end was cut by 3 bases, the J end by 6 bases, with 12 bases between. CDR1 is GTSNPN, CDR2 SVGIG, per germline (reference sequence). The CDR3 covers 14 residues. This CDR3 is CAWRVELSNSPLHF. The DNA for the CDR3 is TGTGCCTGGAGGGTCGAATTAAGTAATTCACCCCTCCACTTT.

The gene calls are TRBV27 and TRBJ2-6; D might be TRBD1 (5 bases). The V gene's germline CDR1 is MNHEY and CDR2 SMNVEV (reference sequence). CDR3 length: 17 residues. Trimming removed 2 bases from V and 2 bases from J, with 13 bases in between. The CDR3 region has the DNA TGTGCCAGCAGTTTACTGTCCGTCAGGGCTGGGGCCAACGTCCTGACTTTC. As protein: CASSLLSVRAGANVLTF.

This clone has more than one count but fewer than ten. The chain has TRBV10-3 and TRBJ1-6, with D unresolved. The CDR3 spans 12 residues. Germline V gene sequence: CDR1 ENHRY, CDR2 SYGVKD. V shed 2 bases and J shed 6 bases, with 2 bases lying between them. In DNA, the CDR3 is TGTGCCATCAGTGAGCCTAATTCACCCCTCCACTTT. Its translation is CAISEPNSPLHF.

The CDR3 nucleotides read TGCGCCAGCAGCTCGGGACTCACCGGGGAGCTGTTTTTT. It translates to CASSSGLTGELFF. This chain uses TRBV5-1 with TRBJ2-2; maybe TRBD2 (6 bases). CDR3 length equals 13 residues. The V gene's germline CDR1 is SGHRS and CDR2 YFSETQ. The V end lost 3 bases, the J end lost 4 bases, and 7 bases lay between the germline ends.

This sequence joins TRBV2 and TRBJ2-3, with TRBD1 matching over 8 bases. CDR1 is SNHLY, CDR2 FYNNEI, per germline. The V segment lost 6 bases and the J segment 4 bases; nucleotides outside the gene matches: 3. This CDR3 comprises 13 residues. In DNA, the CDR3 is TGTGCCAGCAGAGAGACAGGGGCAGATACGCAGTATTTT. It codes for CASRETGADTQYF.

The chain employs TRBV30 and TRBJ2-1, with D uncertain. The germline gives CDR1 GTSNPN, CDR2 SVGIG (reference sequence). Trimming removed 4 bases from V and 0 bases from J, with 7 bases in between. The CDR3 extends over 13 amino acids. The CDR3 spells CAWTSSSYNEQFF. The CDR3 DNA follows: TGTGCCTGGACCAGTAGCTCCTACAATGAGCAGTTCTTC.

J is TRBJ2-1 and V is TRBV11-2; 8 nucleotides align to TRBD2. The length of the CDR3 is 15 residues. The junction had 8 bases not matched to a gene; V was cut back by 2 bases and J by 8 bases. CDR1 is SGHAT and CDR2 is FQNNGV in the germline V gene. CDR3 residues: CASSLYGGALYEQFF. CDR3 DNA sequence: TGTGCCAGCAGCTTATACGGGGGGGCCCTCTATGAGCAGTTCTTC.

CDR3 coding DNA: TGTGCCAGCAGGAGACAAGCGGGCTACGAGCAGTACTTC. Protein product: CASRRQAGYEQYF. The chain carries TRBV6-5 and TRBJ2-7; a weak D match, TRBD2 (6 bases). Germline V gene data show CDR1 as MNHEY and CDR2 as SVGAGI. V was pared by 6 bases and J by 3 bases, with 12 bases between. The CDR3 runs to 13 residues.

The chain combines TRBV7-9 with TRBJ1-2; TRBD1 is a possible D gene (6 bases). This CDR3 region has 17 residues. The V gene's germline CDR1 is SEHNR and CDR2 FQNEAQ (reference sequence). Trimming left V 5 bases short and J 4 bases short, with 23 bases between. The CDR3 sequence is CASSPAPGGGQGYGYTF. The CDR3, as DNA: TGTGCCAGCAGCCCGGCACCTGGGGGGGGGCAAGGCTATGGCTACACCTTC.

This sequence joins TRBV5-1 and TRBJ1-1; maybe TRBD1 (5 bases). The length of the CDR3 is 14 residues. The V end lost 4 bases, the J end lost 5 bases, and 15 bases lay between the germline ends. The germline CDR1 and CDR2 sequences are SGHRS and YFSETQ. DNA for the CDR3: TGCGCCAGCAGCGGGACCGTCAGAGGGACTGAAGCTTTCTTT. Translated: CASSGTVRGTEAFF.

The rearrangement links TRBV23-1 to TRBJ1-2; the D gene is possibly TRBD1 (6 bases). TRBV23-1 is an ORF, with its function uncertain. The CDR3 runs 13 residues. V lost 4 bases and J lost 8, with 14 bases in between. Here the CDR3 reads CASSPVGAGGYTF. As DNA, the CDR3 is TGCGCCAGCAGTCCGGTGGGGGCAGGGGGCTACACCTTC.

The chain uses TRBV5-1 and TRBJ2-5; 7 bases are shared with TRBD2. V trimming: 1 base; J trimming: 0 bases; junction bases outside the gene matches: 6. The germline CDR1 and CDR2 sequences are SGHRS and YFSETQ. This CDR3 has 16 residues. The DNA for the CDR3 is TGCGCCAGCAGCTTGAGCGGGGCGGCGTACCAAGAGACCCAGTACTTC. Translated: CASSLSGAAYQETQYF.

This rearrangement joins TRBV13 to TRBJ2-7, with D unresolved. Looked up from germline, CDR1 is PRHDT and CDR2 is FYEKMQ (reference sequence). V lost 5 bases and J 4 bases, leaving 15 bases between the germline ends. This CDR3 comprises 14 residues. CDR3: CASSLPGRLYEQYF. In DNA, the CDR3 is TGTGCCAGCAGCCTCCCTGGACGCCTTTACGAGCAGTACTTC.